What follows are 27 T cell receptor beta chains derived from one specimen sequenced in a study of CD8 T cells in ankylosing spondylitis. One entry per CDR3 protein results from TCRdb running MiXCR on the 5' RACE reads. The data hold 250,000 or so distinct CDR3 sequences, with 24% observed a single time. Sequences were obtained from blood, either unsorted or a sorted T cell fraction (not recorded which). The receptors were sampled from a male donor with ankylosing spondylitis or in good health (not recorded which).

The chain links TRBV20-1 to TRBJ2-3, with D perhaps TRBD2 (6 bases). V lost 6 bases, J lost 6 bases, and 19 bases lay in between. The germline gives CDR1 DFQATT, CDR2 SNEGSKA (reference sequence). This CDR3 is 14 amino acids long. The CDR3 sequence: CSAPRGSLWDTQYF. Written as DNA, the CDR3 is TGCAGTGCGCCCCGGGGGTCCCTATGGGATACGCAGTATTTT.

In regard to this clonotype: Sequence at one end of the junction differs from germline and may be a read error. The CDR3 sequence is CSARDRRGSPLHF. DNA of the CDR3: TGCAGTGCCAGAGACAGGCGGGGTTCACCCCTCCACTTT. V is TRBV20-1 and J is TRBJ1-6, with D tentatively TRBD1 (6 bases). CDR3 length: 13 residues. Germline V gene lookup returns CDR1 DFQATT and CDR2 SNEGSKA (reference sequence).

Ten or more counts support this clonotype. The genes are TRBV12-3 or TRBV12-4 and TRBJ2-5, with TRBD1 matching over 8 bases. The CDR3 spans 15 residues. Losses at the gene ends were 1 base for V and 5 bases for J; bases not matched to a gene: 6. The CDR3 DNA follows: TGTGCCAGCAGTTTAGGCCAGGGGGCGAGGGAGACCCAGTACTTC. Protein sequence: CASSLGQGARETQYF.

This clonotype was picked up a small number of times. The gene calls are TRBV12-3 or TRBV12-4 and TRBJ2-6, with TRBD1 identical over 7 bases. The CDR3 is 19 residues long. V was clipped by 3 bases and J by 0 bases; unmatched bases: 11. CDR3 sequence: CASSFSPGQTVSGANVLTF. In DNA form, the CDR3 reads TGTGCCAGCAGTTTTAGTCCGGGACAGACAGTCTCTGGGGCCAACGTCCTGACTTTC.

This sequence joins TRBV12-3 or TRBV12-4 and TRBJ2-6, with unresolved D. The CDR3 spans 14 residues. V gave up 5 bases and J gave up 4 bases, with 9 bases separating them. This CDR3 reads CASSLDTGANVLTF. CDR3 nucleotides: TGTGCCAGCAGTCTTGACACCGGGGCCAACGTCCTGACTTTC.

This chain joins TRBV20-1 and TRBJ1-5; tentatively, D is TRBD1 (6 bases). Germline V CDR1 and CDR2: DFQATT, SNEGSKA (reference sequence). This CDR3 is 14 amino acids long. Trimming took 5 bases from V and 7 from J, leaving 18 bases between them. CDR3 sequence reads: CSAGGQLLEQPQHF. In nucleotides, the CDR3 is TGCAGTGCTGGTGGACAGCTCCTTGAGCAGCCCCAGCATTTT.

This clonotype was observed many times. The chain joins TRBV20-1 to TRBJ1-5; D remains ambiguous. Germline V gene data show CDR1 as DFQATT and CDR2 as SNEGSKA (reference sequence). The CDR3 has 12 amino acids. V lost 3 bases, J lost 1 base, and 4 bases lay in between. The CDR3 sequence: CSASQSNQPQHF. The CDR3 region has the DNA TGCAGTGCTAGCCAGAGCAATCAGCCCCAGCATTTT.

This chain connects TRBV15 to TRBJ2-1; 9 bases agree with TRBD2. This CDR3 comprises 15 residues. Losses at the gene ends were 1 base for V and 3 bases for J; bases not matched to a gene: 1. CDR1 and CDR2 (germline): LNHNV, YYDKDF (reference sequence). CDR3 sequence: CATSRGTSVYNEQFF. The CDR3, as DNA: TGTGCCACCAGCAGAGGGACTAGCGTCTACAATGAGCAGTTCTTC.

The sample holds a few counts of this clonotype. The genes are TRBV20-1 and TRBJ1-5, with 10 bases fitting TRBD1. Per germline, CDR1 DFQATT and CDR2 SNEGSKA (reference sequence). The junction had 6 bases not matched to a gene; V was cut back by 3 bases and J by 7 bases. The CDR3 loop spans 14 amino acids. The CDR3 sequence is CSARETGGRQPQHF. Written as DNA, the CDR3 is TGCAGTGCTAGGGAGACAGGGGGCAGGCAGCCCCAGCATTTT.

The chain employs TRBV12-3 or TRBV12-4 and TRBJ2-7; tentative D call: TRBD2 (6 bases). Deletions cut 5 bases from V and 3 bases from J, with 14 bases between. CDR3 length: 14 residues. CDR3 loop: CASSRASVSYEQYF. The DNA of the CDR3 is TGTGCCAGCAGTCGGGCTAGCGTTAGCTACGAGCAGTACTTC.

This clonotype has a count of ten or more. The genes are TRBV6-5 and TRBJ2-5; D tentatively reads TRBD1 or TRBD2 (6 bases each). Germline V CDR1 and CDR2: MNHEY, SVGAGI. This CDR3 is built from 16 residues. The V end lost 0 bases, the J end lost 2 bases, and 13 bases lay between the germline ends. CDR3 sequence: CASSYSSGARQETQYF. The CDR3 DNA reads TGTGCCAGCAGTTACTCCTCGGGGGCCCGACAAGAGACCCAGTACTTC.

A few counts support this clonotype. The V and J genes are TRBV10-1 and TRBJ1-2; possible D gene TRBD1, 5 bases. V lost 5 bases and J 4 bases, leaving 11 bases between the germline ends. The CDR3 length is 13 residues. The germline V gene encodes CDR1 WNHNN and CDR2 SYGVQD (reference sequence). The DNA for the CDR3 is TGCGCCAGCAGTCCGGACACGAGCTATGGCTACACCTTC. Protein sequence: CASSPDTSYGYTF.

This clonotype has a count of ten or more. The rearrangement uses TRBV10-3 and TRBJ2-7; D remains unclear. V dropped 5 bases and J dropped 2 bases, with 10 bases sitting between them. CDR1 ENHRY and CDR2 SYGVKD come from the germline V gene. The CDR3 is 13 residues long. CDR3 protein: CAISRDPPYEQYF. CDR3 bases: TGTGCCATCAGTCGCGACCCCCCCTACGAGCAGTACTTC.

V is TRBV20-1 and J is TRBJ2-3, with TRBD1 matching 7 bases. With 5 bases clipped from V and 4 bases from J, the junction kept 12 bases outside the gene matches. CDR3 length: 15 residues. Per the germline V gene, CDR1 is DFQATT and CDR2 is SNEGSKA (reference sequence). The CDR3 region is CSAPPGQGVADTQYF. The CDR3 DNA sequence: TGCAGTGCTCCCCCCGGGCAGGGGGTAGCAGATACGCAGTATTTT.

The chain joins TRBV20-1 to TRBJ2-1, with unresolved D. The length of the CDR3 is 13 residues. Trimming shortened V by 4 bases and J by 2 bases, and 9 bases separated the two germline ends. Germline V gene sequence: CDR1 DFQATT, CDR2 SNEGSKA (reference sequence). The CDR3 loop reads CSATAGAYNEQFF. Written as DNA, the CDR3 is TGCAGTGCTACCGCCGGAGCCTACAATGAGCAGTTCTTC.

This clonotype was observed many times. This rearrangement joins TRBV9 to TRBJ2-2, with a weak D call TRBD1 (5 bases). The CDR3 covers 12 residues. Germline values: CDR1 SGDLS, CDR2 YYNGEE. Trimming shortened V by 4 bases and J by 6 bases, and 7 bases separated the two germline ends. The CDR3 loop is CASSKGAGELFF. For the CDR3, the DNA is TGTGCCAGCAGCAAAGGGGCCGGGGAGCTGTTTTTT.

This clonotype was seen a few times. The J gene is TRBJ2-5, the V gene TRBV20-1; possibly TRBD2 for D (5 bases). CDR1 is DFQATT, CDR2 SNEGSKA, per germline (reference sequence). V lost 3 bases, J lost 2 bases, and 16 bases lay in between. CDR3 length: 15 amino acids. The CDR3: CSASQTGIPQETQYF. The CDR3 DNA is TGCAGTGCTAGCCAAACCGGGATCCCTCAAGAGACCCAGTACTTC.

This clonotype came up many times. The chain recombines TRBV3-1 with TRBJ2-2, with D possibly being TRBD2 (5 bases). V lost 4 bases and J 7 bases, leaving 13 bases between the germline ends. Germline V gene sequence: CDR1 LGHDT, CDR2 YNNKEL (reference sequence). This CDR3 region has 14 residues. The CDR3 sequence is CASSPYGVDGELFF. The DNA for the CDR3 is TGTGCCAGCAGCCCCTACGGGGTCGACGGGGAGCTGTTTTTT.

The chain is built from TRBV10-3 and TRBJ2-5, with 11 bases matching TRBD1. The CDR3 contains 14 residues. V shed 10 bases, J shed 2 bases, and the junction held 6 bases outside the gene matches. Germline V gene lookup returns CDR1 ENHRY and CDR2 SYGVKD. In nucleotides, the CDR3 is TGTGCCACCAACCGGGACAGGGGGCAAGAGACCCAGTACTTC. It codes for CATNRDRGQETQYF.

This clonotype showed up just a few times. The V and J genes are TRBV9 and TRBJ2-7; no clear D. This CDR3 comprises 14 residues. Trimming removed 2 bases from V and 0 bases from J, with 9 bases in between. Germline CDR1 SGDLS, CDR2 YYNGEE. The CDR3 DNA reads TGTGCCAGCAGCGTTCGTCCTGACTCCTACGAGCAGTACTTC. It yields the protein CASSVRPDSYEQYF.

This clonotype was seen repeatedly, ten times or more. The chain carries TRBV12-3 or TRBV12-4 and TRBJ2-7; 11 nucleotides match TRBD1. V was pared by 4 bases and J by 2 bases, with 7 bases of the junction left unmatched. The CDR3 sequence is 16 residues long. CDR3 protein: CASSYSGTGGTYEQYF. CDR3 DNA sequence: TGTGCCAGCAGTTACTCCGGGACAGGGGGGACCTACGAGCAGTACTTC.

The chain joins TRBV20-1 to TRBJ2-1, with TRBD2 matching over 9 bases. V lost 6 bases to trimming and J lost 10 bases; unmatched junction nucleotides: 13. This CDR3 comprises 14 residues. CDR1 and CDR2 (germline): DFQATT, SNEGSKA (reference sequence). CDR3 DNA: TGCAGTGCCCCCGGCGCGGGGGGGGCGGTGGAGCAGTTCTTC. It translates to CSAPGAGGAVEQFF.

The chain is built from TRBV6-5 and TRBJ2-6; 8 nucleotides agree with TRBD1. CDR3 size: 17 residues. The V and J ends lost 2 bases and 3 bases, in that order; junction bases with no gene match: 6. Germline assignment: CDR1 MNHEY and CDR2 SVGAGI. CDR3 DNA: TGTGCCAGCAGTTACGCCCCAGGGGGCGGTGGGGCCAACGTCCTGACTTTC. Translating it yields CASSYAPGGGGANVLTF.

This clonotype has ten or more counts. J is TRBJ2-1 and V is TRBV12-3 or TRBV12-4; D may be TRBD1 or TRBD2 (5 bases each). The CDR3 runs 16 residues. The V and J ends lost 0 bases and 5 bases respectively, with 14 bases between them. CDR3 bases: TGTGCCAGCAGTTTAGCCGGGGCCCCTTCCCACAATGAGCAGTTCTTC. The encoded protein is CASSLAGAPSHNEQFF.

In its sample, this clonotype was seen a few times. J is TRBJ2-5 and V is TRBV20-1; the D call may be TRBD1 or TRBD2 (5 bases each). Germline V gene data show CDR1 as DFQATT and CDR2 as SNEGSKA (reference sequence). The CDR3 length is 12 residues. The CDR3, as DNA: TGCAGAGTCATCGGGACCCAAGAGACCCAGTACTTC. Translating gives CRVIGTQETQYF.

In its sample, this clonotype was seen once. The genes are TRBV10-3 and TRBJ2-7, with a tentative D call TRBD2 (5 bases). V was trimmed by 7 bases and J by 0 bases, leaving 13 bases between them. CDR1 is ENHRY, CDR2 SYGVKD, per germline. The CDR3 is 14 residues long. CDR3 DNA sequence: TGTGCCATCACCAGGACTGGGAGCTCCTACGAGCAGTACTTC. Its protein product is CAITRTGSSYEQYF.

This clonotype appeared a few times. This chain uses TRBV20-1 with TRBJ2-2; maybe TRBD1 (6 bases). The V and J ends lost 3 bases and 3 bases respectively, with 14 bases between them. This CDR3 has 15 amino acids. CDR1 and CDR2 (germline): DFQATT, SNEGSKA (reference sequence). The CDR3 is CSARLRDTYTGELFF. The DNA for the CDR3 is TGCAGTGCTAGGCTCCGGGACACCTACACCGGGGAGCTGTTTTTT.